These T cell receptor beta chains were read from a single sample in a study of shared clonotypes between healthy human individuals. The method was immunoSEQ multiplex PCR; TCRdb's version includes in-frame clones alone and lacks a portion of them. The sample consists of around 700,000 clones, around 74% of them appearing once. The sequenced sample consisted of memory CD4+ T cells sorted from blood. These receptors were taken from a woman in her thirties in good health. Each CDR3 is given with its conserved first and last residue. The order of the fields is J gene, clone size, D gene, V gene, CDR3 DNA, CDR3 protein. D genes are given only for firm matches. Rows give clone size only sometimes, using once, few, many, or a class for an expanded clone.

j_call: TRBJ1-2; clone_size: NA; d_call: TRBD1; v_call: TRBV7-9; cdr3_nt: TGTGCCAGCAGCCCGGACAGGGCGCAAGGCTACACCTTC; cdr3_aa: CASSPDRAQGYTF
j_call: TRBJ2-3; clone_size: NA; d_call: NA; v_call: TRBV19; cdr3_nt: TGTGCCAGTAGTATTATGCCTCAATCGGAGGTCTCTAGCACAGATACGCAGTATTTT; cdr3_aa: CASSIMPQSEVSSTDTQYF
j_call: TRBJ2-5; clone_size: NA; d_call: NA; v_call: TRBV6-6; cdr3_nt: TGTGCCAGCAACCCCGGGGGTCAGGAGACCCAGTACTTC; cdr3_aa: CASNPGGQETQYF
j_call: TRBJ1-4; clone_size: many; d_call: TRBD1; v_call: TRBV28; cdr3_nt: TGTGCCAGCAGCCAGGGGGCGCGAGGTGCAACTAATGAAAAACTGTTTTTT; cdr3_aa: CASSQGARGATNEKLFF
j_call: TRBJ2-3; clone_size: few; d_call: TRBD2; v_call: TRBV5-4; cdr3_nt: TGTGCCAGCAGCTTGGCCGGAACAGCTCCGGGACTAGCGGGAGGGCCTAAGTATTTT; cdr3_aa: CASSLAGTAPGLAGGPKYF
j_call: TRBJ2-4; clone_size: many; d_call: TRBD2; v_call: TRBV28; cdr3_nt: TGTGCCAGCAGTTTAAGTGGGCTAGCGGGAGGGACGTACTTC; cdr3_aa: CASSLSGLAGGTYF
j_call: TRBJ1-1; clone_size: few; d_call: NA; v_call: TRBV18; cdr3_nt: TGTGCCAGCTCACCAGGGGCCGGTTCTGAAGCTTTCTTT; cdr3_aa: CASSPGAGSEAFF
j_call: TRBJ1-2; clone_size: NA; d_call: NA; v_call: TRBV28; cdr3_nt: TGTGCCAGCAGTTTAGGTTTTTACTATGGCTACACCTTC; cdr3_aa: CASSLGFYYGYTF
j_call: TRBJ2-3; clone_size: NA; d_call: TRBD2; v_call: TRBV27; cdr3_nt: TGTGCCAGCAGTTTCAGACTAGCGGGAGGCTCAGATACGCAGTATTTT; cdr3_aa: CASSFRLAGGSDTQYF
j_call: TRBJ2-1; clone_size: many; d_call: NA; v_call: TRBV28; cdr3_nt: TGTGCCAGCAGTTCCGGTCGTGCTATGGGGTCCTTCTTTTACAATGAGCAGTTCTTC; cdr3_aa: CASSSGRAMGSFFYNEQFF
j_call: TRBJ2-1; clone_size: NA; d_call: NA; v_call: TRBV7-8; cdr3_nt: TGTGCCAGCACCCGGGACTGGGCCTACAATGAGCAGTTCTTC; cdr3_aa: CASTRDWAYNEQFF
j_call: TRBJ2-2; clone_size: NA; d_call: TRBD1; v_call: TRBV7-9; cdr3_nt: TGTGCCAGCAGCCCCAACAGGGGGTACACCGGGGAGCTGTTTTTT; cdr3_aa: CASSPNRGYTGELFF
j_call: TRBJ2-7; clone_size: NA; d_call: TRBD2; v_call: TRBV28; cdr3_nt: TGTGCCAGCACCATAGGACTAGCGGCATACGAGCAGTACTTC; cdr3_aa: CASTIGLAAYEQYF
j_call: TRBJ1-5; clone_size: NA; d_call: TRBD1; v_call: TRBV18; cdr3_nt: TGTGCCAGCTCACAGACCGGGACAGGGGGTTCGGGCAATCAGCCCCAGCATTTT; cdr3_aa: CASSQTGTGGSGNQPQHF
j_call: TRBJ2-1; clone_size: once; d_call: NA; v_call: TRBV5-1; cdr3_nt: TGCGCCAGCAGCGTTGACTCGTCTTCCTACAATGAGCAGTTCTTC; cdr3_aa: CASSVDSSSYNEQFF
j_call: TRBJ2-1; clone_size: NA; d_call: TRBD2; v_call: TRBV5-4; cdr3_nt: TGTGCCAGCAGCTTGGGGGGCGGGAGAAGCTCCTACAATGAGCAGTTCTTC; cdr3_aa: CASSLGGGRSSYNEQFF
j_call: TRBJ2-7; clone_size: NA; d_call: NA; v_call: TRBV9; cdr3_nt: TGTGCCAGCAGCGTAGCTTCTCTGACGGGCGAGCAGTACTTC; cdr3_aa: CASSVASLTGEQYF
j_call: TRBJ2-7; clone_size: few; d_call: TRBD2; v_call: TRBV11-2; cdr3_nt: TGTGCCAGCAGCGACAGCGGGAGCCCCTCCTACGAGCAGTACTTC; cdr3_aa: CASSDSGSPSYEQYF
j_call: TRBJ2-7; clone_size: NA; d_call: NA; v_call: TRBV28; cdr3_nt: TGTGCCAGCAGTTTGTCTCCCCTGGATTACGAGCAGTACTTC; cdr3_aa: CASSLSPLDYEQYF
j_call: TRBJ2-1; clone_size: NA; d_call: NA; v_call: TRBV11-2; cdr3_nt: TGTGCCAGCAGACAACTCGGGAAAACGGTAAACAATGAGCAGTTCTTC; cdr3_aa: CASRQLGKTVNNEQFF
j_call: TRBJ1-3; clone_size: NA; d_call: TRBD1; v_call: TRBV5-6; cdr3_nt: TGTGCCAGCAGCTCGACAGGGGCCAACTCTGGAAACACCATATATTTT; cdr3_aa: CASSSTGANSGNTIYF
j_call: TRBJ2-6; clone_size: NA; d_call: TRBD1; v_call: TRBV19; cdr3_nt: TGTGCCAGTAGGACCGGGACAGCCTCAAGGGCTGGGGCCAACGTCCTGACTTTC; cdr3_aa: CASRTGTASRAGANVLTF
j_call: TRBJ1-4; clone_size: NA; d_call: NA; v_call: TRBV29-1; cdr3_nt: TGCAGCGTTGGGCGGCGCGCGCGCGAAAAACTGTTTTTT; cdr3_aa: CSVGRRAREKLFF
j_call: TRBJ2-7; clone_size: NA; d_call: NA; v_call: TRBV28; cdr3_nt: TGTGCCAGCAGCATGACAACAAGGGGCCCCTACGAGCAGTACTTC; cdr3_aa: CASSMTTRGPYEQYF
j_call: TRBJ1-2; clone_size: NA; d_call: TRBD1; v_call: TRBV5-1; cdr3_nt: TGCGCCAGCAGGCCGCTCGACAGGGACTATGGCTACACCTTC; cdr3_aa: CASRPLDRDYGYTF
j_call: TRBJ2-7; clone_size: few; d_call: TRBD2; v_call: TRBV7-2; cdr3_nt: TGTGCCAGCAGCTCAGGACTAGCGGGCTCCTACGAGCAGTACTTC; cdr3_aa: CASSSGLAGSYEQYF
j_call: TRBJ1-3; clone_size: NA; d_call: NA; v_call: TRBV7-9; cdr3_nt: TGTGCCAGCAGCTACCTAACCGGTACCTCTGGAAACACCATATATTTT; cdr3_aa: CASSYLTGTSGNTIYF
j_call: TRBJ2-7; clone_size: NA; d_call: NA; v_call: TRBV30; cdr3_nt: TGTGCCTGGAGCTCCGACAGGCCTGGGGAGCAGTACTTC; cdr3_aa: CAWSSDRPGEQYF
j_call: TRBJ2-1; clone_size: NA; d_call: TRBD1; v_call: TRBV7-9; cdr3_nt: TGTGCCAGCAGCTTCGACAGGGATGAGCAGTTCTTC; cdr3_aa: CASSFDRDEQFF
j_call: TRBJ1-3; clone_size: NA; d_call: NA; v_call: TRBV27; cdr3_nt: TGTGCCAGCAGTTTTGGAAACACCATATATTTT; cdr3_aa: CASSFGNTIYF
j_call: TRBJ1-5; clone_size: NA; d_call: NA; v_call: TRBV2; cdr3_nt: TGTGCCAGCAACTATCAGGGGAATCAGCCCCAGCATTTT; cdr3_aa: CASNYQGNQPQHF
j_call: TRBJ1-5; clone_size: many; d_call: NA; v_call: TRBV2; cdr3_nt: TGTGCCAGCAGTGGTTTGTATGGGCCCCAGCATTTT; cdr3_aa: CASSGLYGPQHF
j_call: TRBJ2-1; clone_size: NA; d_call: NA; v_call: TRBV7-9; cdr3_nt: TGTGCCAGCAGCTTAGAGAGTCCTTACAATGAGCAGTTCTTC; cdr3_aa: CASSLESPYNEQFF
j_call: TRBJ2-3; clone_size: NA; d_call: NA; v_call: TRBV7-6; cdr3_nt: TGTGCCAGCAGCTTAGTGGTAGCAGATACGCAGTATTTT; cdr3_aa: CASSLVVADTQYF
j_call: TRBJ2-5; clone_size: NA; d_call: TRBD2; v_call: TRBV25-1; cdr3_nt: TGTGCCAGCAGGCTTAGACTAGCGGGGCAAGAGACCCAGTACTTC; cdr3_aa: CASRLRLAGQETQYF
j_call: TRBJ2-7; clone_size: NA; d_call: TRBD1; v_call: TRBV30; cdr3_nt: TGTGCCTGGAGCCCCCCCGGGACAGGCGTCTACGAGCAGTACTTC; cdr3_aa: CAWSPPGTGVYEQYF
j_call: TRBJ2-7; clone_size: NA; d_call: NA; v_call: TRBV29-1; cdr3_nt: TGCAGCGCAGCCACGAGGGGGGGACCCTACGAGCAGTACTTC; cdr3_aa: CSAATRGGPYEQYF
j_call: TRBJ2-3; clone_size: NA; d_call: NA; v_call: TRBV19; cdr3_nt: TGTGCCAGTAGCAGAACTATCACAGATACGCAGTATTTT; cdr3_aa: CASSRTITDTQYF
j_call: TRBJ2-7; clone_size: NA; d_call: NA; v_call: TRBV15; cdr3_nt: TGTGCCACCAGCAGTTTTAGCAGGGTCAACGAGCAGTACTTC; cdr3_aa: CATSSFSRVNEQYF
j_call: TRBJ1-2; clone_size: NA; d_call: NA; v_call: TRBV18; cdr3_nt: TGTGCCAGCTCACCAACTACGGTGCGGAGCTATGGCTACACCTTC; cdr3_aa: CASSPTTVRSYGYTF
j_call: TRBJ1-4; clone_size: many; d_call: NA; v_call: TRBV4-1; cdr3_nt: TGCGCCAGCAGCCAAGTCGGGCGGGGCGTTGGCGAAAAACTGTTTTTT; cdr3_aa: CASSQVGRGVGEKLFF
j_call: TRBJ2-1; clone_size: NA; d_call: NA; v_call: TRBV4-2; cdr3_nt: TGTGCCAGCAGCCAACCAGGAGATGAGCAGTTCTTC; cdr3_aa: CASSQPGDEQFF
j_call: TRBJ2-7; clone_size: NA; d_call: TRBD2; v_call: TRBV2; cdr3_nt: TGTGCCAGCAGTGTGGGCGGGAGAACCCACGAGCAGTACTTC; cdr3_aa: CASSVGGRTHEQYF
j_call: TRBJ1-1; clone_size: NA; d_call: NA; v_call: TRBV19; cdr3_nt: TGTGCCAGTAGTACGAACACTGAAGCTTTCTTT; cdr3_aa: CASSTNTEAFF
j_call: TRBJ2-3; clone_size: NA; d_call: TRBD1; v_call: TRBV7-6; cdr3_nt: TGTGCCAGCAGCGCTTATCCGAGGGGGCTCGGCACAGATACGCAGTATTTT; cdr3_aa: CASSAYPRGLGTDTQYF
j_call: TRBJ2-7; clone_size: NA; d_call: NA; v_call: TRBV9; cdr3_nt: TGTGCCAGCAGCGTAGATGGGGGTGGCCAGGGGTCCGAGCAGTACTTC; cdr3_aa: CASSVDGGGQGSEQYF
j_call: TRBJ2-7; clone_size: few; d_call: NA; v_call: TRBV25-1; cdr3_nt: TGTGCCAGCAGCAGGGACTACGAGCAGTACTTC; cdr3_aa: CASSRDYEQYF
j_call: TRBJ2-2; clone_size: NA; d_call: NA; v_call: TRBV9; cdr3_nt: TGTGCCAGCAGCAACCCGGGTGGGGAGCTGTTTTTT; cdr3_aa: CASSNPGGELFF
j_call: TRBJ2-2; clone_size: few; d_call: TRBD1; v_call: TRBV10-1; cdr3_nt: TGCGCCAGCAGTACCGGGACAGCGAACACCGGGGAGCTGTTTTTT; cdr3_aa: CASSTGTANTGELFF
j_call: TRBJ2-1; clone_size: NA; d_call: NA; v_call: TRBV20-1; cdr3_nt: TGCAGTGCTCCATACGGGTCTCCGTTCTTC; cdr3_aa: CSAPYGSPFF
j_call: TRBJ2-6; clone_size: NA; d_call: TRBD1; v_call: TRBV2; cdr3_nt: TGTGCCAGCAGTAACAGGGGGCCAGGGGCCAACGTCCTGACTTTC; cdr3_aa: CASSNRGPGANVLTF